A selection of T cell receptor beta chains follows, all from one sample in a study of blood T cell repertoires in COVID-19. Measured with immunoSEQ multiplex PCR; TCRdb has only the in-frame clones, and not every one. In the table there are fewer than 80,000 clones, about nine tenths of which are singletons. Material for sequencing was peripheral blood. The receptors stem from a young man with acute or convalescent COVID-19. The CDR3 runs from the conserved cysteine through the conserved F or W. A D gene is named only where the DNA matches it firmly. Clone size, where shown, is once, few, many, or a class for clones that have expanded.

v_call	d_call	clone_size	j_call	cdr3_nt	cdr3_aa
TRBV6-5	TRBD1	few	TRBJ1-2	TGTGCCAGCAGTTACTGGGACAGGGAGGGTGGCTACACCTTC	CASSYWDREGGYTF
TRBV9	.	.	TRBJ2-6	TGTGCCAGCAGCGTAGCTACAGGGCCGCATTACTCTGGGGCCAACGTCCTGACTTTC	CASSVATGPHYSGANVLTF
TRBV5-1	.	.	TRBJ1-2	TGCGCCAGCAGCTTACAAGAAGCTAACTATGGCTACACCTTC	CASSLQEANYGYTF
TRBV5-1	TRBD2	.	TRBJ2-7	TGCGCCAGCAGCCCGCTCCCTGTGACAGGACTAGCGGGGAGCTCCTACGAGCAGTACTTC	CASSPLPVTGLAGSSYEQYF
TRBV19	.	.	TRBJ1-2	TGTGCGACGACAGCTAACTATGGCTACACCTTC	CATTANYGYTF
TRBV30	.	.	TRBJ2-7	TGTGCCTTGCAACGGGAAATGGGAAACGAGCAGTACTTC	CALQREMGNEQYF
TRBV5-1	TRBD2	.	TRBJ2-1	TGCGCCAGCAGCTTGGCGGGACTAGCGGCCTACAATGAGCAGTTCTTC	CASSLAGLAAYNEQFF
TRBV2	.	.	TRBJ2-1	TGTGCCAGCAGTGCAAGTGGCTTTGAGCAGTTCTTC	CASSASGFEQFF
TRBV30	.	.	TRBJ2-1	TGTGCCTGGTCTCAAGGGGATACTTACAATGAGCAGTTCTTC	CAWSQGDTYNEQFF
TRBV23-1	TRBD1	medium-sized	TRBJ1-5	TGCGCCAGCAGTCACGGTTGGGGGACAGGGGGGAGTCAGCCCCAGCATTTT	CASSHGWGTGGSQPQHF
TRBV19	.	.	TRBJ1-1	TGTGCCAGTAGTAGTGGTATTATGCAGCAGGGAACAGGTTTCTTT	CASSSGIMQQGTGFF
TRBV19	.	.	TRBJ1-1	TGTGCCAGTAGGTCGTACTCTGCGGAAGCTTTCTTT	CASRSYSAEAFF
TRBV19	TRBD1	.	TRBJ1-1	TGTGCCAGTAGTAACAAGGGGGCCTACACTGAAGCTTTCTTT	CASSNKGAYTEAFF
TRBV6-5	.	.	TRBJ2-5	TGTGCCAGCAGTTACTCGACAGATCCCCAAGAGACCCAGTACTTC	CASSYSTDPQETQYF
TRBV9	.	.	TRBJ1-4	TGTGCCAGCAGCTCGTTGACAGGAGTAAATGAAAAACTGTTTTTT	CASSSLTGVNEKLFF
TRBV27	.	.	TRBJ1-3	TGTGCCAGCAGTTTATTCGGGGGTGACACCATATATTTT	CASSLFGGDTIYF
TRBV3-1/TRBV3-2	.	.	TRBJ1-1	TGTGCCAGCAGTCCTCTTGCGGGGGACACTGAAGCTTTCTTT	CASSPLAGDTEAFF
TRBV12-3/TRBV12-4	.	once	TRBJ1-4	TGTGCCAGCAGTTGGGACTCTAATGAAAAACTGTTTTTT	CASSWDSNEKLFF
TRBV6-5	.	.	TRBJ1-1	TGTGCCAGCACGGTGCTGCCGAACACTGAAGCTTTCTTT	CASTVLPNTEAFF
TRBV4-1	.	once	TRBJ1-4	TGCGCCAGCACTCTCTATGACAGAACGAATGAAAAACTGTTTTTT	CASTLYDRTNEKLFF
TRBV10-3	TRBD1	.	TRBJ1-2	TGTGCCATCAGTGGGGACAGGGCGAGAGGCTACACCTTC	CAISGDRARGYTF
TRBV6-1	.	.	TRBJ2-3	TGTGCCAGCAGTGAACGGTCGCTAGGGACTAGCACAGATACGCAGTATTTT	CASSERSLGTSTDTQYF
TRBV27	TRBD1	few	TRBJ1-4	TGTGCCAGCAGTCGAAAGACAGGGGGCAGCCTTAATGAAAAACTGTTTTTT	CASSRKTGGSLNEKLFF
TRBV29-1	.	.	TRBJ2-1	TGCAGCGTTGAGACAGGTGAGCAGTTCTTC	CSVETGEQFF
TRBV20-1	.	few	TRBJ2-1	TGCAGTGCTAGCGGGAGTGAGCAGTTCTTC	CSASGSEQFF
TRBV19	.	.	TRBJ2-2	TGTGCCAGTAGTATAAACACGGGGGCCGGGGAGCTGTTTTTT	CASSINTGAGELFF
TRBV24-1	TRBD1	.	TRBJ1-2	TGTGCCACCAGTGATTCCGGGACAGGAGGGCAGGTCTATGGCTACACCTTC	CATSDSGTGGQVYGYTF
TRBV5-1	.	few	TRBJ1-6	TGCGCCAGCAGCCGCCAGGGCTATAATTCACCCCTCCACTTT	CASSRQGYNSPLHF
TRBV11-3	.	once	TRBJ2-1	TGTGCCAGCAGCTTCGGCGGCTCCTACAATGAGCAGTTCTTC	CASSFGGSYNEQFF
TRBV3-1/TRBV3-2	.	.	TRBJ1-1	TGTGCCAGCAGCCAAGATCCCAGGGTCGGGACTGAAGCTTTCTTT	CASSQDPRVGTEAFF
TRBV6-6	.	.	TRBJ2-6	TGTGCCAGCAGTTGGGCTATCTCTGGGGCCAACGTCCTGACTTTC	CASSWAISGANVLTF
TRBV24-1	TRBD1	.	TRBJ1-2	TGTGCCACCAGTGCAGGGGGCTATGGCTACACCTTC	CATSAGGYGYTF
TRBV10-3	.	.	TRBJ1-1	TGTGCCATCAGCCAGGGTATGACTGAAGCTTTCTTT	CAISQGMTEAFF
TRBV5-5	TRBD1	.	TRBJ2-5	TGTGCCAGCAGCTGGGCTCTGTGGGACAGTCAAGAGACCCAGTACTTC	CASSWALWDSQETQYF
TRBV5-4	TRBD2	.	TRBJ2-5	TGTGCCAGCAGCCTTTTCGGGGGGGCGGGAGAGACCCAGTACTTC	CASSLFGGAGETQYF
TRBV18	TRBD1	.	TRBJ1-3	TGTGCCAGCTCACCGACAGGGAACGATGGAAACACCATATATTTT	CASSPTGNDGNTIYF
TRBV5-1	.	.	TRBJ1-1	TGCGCCAGCAGCCCGACAGCGAACACTGAAGCTTTCTTT	CASSPTANTEAFF
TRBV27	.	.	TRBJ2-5	TGTGCCAGCAGTTCCCACGGGATAGAGACCCAGTACTTC	CASSSHGIETQYF
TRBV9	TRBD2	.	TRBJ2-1	TGTGCCAGCAGCGCGGGGGGGACCGCACCATACAATGAGCAGTTCTTC	CASSAGGTAPYNEQFF
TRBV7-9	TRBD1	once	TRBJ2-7	TGTGCCAGCAGCCCGACAGGGGGGCCCTACGAGCAGTACTTC	CASSPTGGPYEQYF
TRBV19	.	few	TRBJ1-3	TGTGCCAGCGCTGACCGATCAGGGAACACCATATATTTT	CASADRSGNTIYF
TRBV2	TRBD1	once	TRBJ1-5	TGTGCCAGCAGGGAGGATTGGGACAGGGGGCAGGTCAATCAGCCCCAGCATTTT	CASREDWDRGQVNQPQHF
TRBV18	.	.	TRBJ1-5	TGTGCCAGCTCACCCAGTTTCGGGGATAGCAATCAGCCCCAGCATTTT	CASSPSFGDSNQPQHF
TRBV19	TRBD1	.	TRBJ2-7	TGTGCCAGTAGTGTGGGACAGGGACCCTACGAGCAGTACTTC	CASSVGQGPYEQYF
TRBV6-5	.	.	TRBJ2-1	TGTGCCGTTATTGAGACAAGCTACAATGAGCAGTTCTTC	CAVIETSYNEQFF
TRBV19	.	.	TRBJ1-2	TGTGCCAGTAGTCGGGGCACAGGGCTGGGCTACACCTTC	CASSRGTGLGYTF
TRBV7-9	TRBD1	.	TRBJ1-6	TGTGCCAGCAGCGCGGGACAGGGATTCCTGCCCCTCCACTTT	CASSAGQGFLPLHF
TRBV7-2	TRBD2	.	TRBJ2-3	TGTGCCAGCAGCCTAAGGAGGGGTAGCGGGAGGAGGAGCACAGATACGCAGTATTTT	CASSLRRGSGRRSTDTQYF
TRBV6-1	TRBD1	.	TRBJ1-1	TGTGCCAGCAGTGAAGACGTCAGGGGGACTGAAGCTTTCTTT	CASSEDVRGTEAFF
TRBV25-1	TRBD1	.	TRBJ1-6	TGTGCCAGCACTGCGGCAGGGGGCTCGGGTAATTCACCCCTCCACTTT	CASTAAGGSGNSPLHF
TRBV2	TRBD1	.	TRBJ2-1	TGTGCCAGCACTGCGTTGCCGGGACAGGGGGCCAATGAGCAGTTCTTC	CASTALPGQGANEQFF
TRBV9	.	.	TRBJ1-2	TGTGCCAGCAGCGTAGATGACAGCCCTAACTATGGCTACACCTTC	CASSVDDSPNYGYTF
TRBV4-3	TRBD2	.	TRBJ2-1	TGCGCCAGCAGCCAAGATCCGACTAGCGGGGACAATGAGCAGTTCTTC	CASSQDPTSGDNEQFF
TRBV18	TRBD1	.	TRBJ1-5	TGTGCCAGCTCACTTACGGGACAGGATCAGCCCCAGCATTTT	CASSLTGQDQPQHF
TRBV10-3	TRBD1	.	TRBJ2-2	TGTGCCATCAGTGACAGGACAGGGGGGGTGTCCGGGGAGCTGTTTTTT	CAISDRTGGVSGELFF
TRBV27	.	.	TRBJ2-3	TGTGCCAGCAGTTTAATGCCGGGCACAGATACGCAGTATTTT	CASSLMPGTDTQYF
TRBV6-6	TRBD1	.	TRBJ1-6	TGTGCCAGCAGGGAACAGGGGGCGCGGAATTCACCCCTCCACTTT	CASREQGARNSPLHF